Detailed here is one T cell receptor (beta chain). Which antigen it targets is not known. It has no much larger one-base neighbor in the sample; base qualities were not kept. This specimen belongs to a study of type 1 regulatory T cells (dated by TCRdb to about 2021). With respect to the entire study: An in vitro protocol by which a Tr1-enriched, alloantigen-specific CD4 T cell product named T-allo10 was generated was characterized in the study. T-allo10 was being evaluated clinically in patients with hematological malignancies who were receiving allogeneic hematopoietic stem cell transplantation.

TCRdb lists the instrument as Illumina MiSeq. TCRdb reworked the public reads: Q25 trimming with fastp, MiXCR clone assembly, productive beta chains retained. Duplicate CDR3 protein sequences are folded into a single record with the most common DNA and genes. The sample table records tens of thousands of distinct CDR3 sequences; approximately 47% of these occur just once. About 2.1% of the sample lies in the top ten. What the research found in general, with its limitations: A more restricted TCR repertoire was observed in Tr1 cells than in non-Tr1 cells, and this restriction was interpreted in the study as alloantigen-induced clonal expansion.

The sequenced material came from cultured non-Tr1 T cells, either the whole culture or a sorted T cell fraction (not recorded which). Read against the paper, the sample's cell subset or site label means: non-Tr1 population from the T-allo10 product. The TCR sequence derives from a human donor in good health.

The sequenced DNA is TGTGCCAGCAGTTTTATGACTAGCAGTAATGAGCAGTTCTTC. Translated, this gives CASSFMTSSNEQFF. In this chain, TRBV12-3 or TRBV12-4 is recombined with TRBJ2-1; 7 nucleotides in the junction match TRBD2. V is cut back by 3 bases and J by 7 bases, with 6 bases in the junction unmatched. The CDR3 holds 14 amino acids from the cysteine to the phenylalanine. Only the CDR3 DNA stays, 42 bases, in frame from base 1.